This entry describes one T cell receptor beta chain. No antigen is known for it. Base qualities were left out, and no much larger clone turns up one base away. This sample was included in a study of T cell responses to AZD1222 COVID-19 vaccine (TCRdb year 2021). Looking at the study overall: A total of more than 230 trial participants underwent TCR sequencing, of whom 200 to 220 received two doses of AZD1222 and 26 received two doses of the MenACWY control vaccine. Trial participants were enrolled into age subgroups of 18-55, 56-69 and 70-plus years, which contained approximately 150, 28 and 58 TCR-sequenced participants, respectively.

The time point label, as the study defines it: about 28 days (+/-7) after the second vaccine dose. Because spike-specific TCR depth and breadth did not differ between the two schedules, AZD1222 recipients who got a second dose at roughly 4 weeks were pooled with those who got a second dose at roughly 12 weeks. Vaccinee samples came from UK trials COV001 and COV002, including a single-blind randomized controlled phase 2/3 trial of AZD1222 (ChAdOx1 nCoV-19) in healthy adults. For TCRbeta chain sequencing, PBMC samples were collected from trial participants at day 0 and at day 28 after the second dose. The CDR3 regions of human TCRbeta chains were subjected to immunosequencing. As for the original processing: TCRs in the repertoires were compared against a reference library of SARS-CoV-2-specific TCRs that had been generated with the MIRA antigen-specificity platform. Breadth meant the fraction of unique TCRs that were SARS-CoV-2-associated, whereas depth meant the fraction of total T cells that were SARS-CoV-2-associated. Using the MIRA data, each spike-specific TCR was assigned both to the spike region to which the TCR was reactive and to a CD4 or CD8 class. Log10-transformed breadth and depth values were compared by one-way ANOVA with Sidak's multiple comparisons tests. TCRdb re-hosts the immuneACCESS table, in-frame sequences only. Its copies lack some clones; in the studies checked, an unresolved V gene accounts for under half of them, and the cause for the rest is not known. V and J calls and clone size are given by that table; D and trimming were obtained from the DNA. This sample has roughly 170,000 clones in its table, and roughly 94% of those were observed once. Of the sample, more than 1.5% is held by the ten largest clones.

The junction carries 15 bases between V and J, which are trimmed by 0 bases and 4 bases respectively. From the cysteine up to the phenylalanine, the CDR3 has a length of 16 residues. This entry keeps only the CDR3 DNA: 48 bases, framed from base 1. As encoded in the germline V gene, CDR1 is MGHRA while CDR2 is YSYEKL. Results and caveats for the whole study, not just this receptor: Because no day 14 peak-response samples were available, the repertoires could be characterized only after the peak T cell response. In the small 56-69-year group, the increase in depth fell short of significance, most likely because of low power. Most participants were white British and females outnumbered males, and the authors suggested that clonal diversity may have been underestimated. Epitopes outside the regions mutated in the B.1.351 and B.1.1.7 variants were reportedly recognized by nearly half of the unique spike-specific TCRs. After two AZD1222 doses, both the breadth and the depth of spike-specific TCRs were significantly higher than at day 0 and than in MenACWY recipients. Conclusions about previously exposed vaccinees are limited because only 5 or 6 AZD1222 recipients were SARS-CoV-2 seropositive at baseline. The whole spike protein was spanned by vaccine-associated CD4 TCRs, and dominant responses were seen in regions 160-218 and 743-854.

The material sequenced was peripheral blood, taken 28 days after the second AZD1222 dose. This TCR came from an adult who received the AZD1222 COVID-19 vaccine. In this chain, TRBV4-1 is recombined with TRBJ1-2, and TRBD1 may be the D gene, going by 6 matching bases. The CDR3 reads as follows: CASSQDALQGPYGYTF. In nucleotides, the sequence is TGCGCCAGCAGCCAAGATGCATTACAGGGCCCCTATGGCTACACCTTC.